A selection of T cell receptor beta chains follows, all from one sample in a study of control samples from healthy donors and cancer patients. The table came from immunoSEQ multiplex PCR; TCRdb's copy has only in-frame clones and leaves some out. Seen here are tens of thousands of clones, around 87% observed once, and the top ten hold roughly a tenth. Sequences were obtained from PBMCs. The origin of the receptors is an older woman with lung cancer. The CDR3 runs from the conserved cysteine through the conserved F or W. The D gene is left open where the match is weak.

V gene,J gene,D gene,CDR3 DNA,CDR3 protein
TRBV28,TRBJ2-7,TRBD2,TGTGCCAGCCCCCCACCGGGACTAGCGGGAGGTGCCTACGAGCAGTACTTC,CASPPPGLAGGAYEQYF
TRBV18,TRBJ2-2,NA,TGTGCCAGCTCACCAAACAGCAGGGGGAGGACCGGGGAGCTGTTTTTT,CASSPNSRGRTGELFF
TRBV11-2,TRBJ2-7,TRBD1,TGTGCCAGCAGCTTAGGGGACAGGGTTTTCCACGAGCAGTACTTC,CASSLGDRVFHEQYF
TRBV11-3,TRBJ2-2,TRBD2,TGTGCCAGCAGCTCCAGGGGACTAGCGGACACCGGGGAGCTGTTTTTT,CASSSRGLADTGELFF
TRBV5-4,TRBJ2-1,NA,TGTGCCAGCAGCTTGGGGAGCTCCTACAATGAGCAGTTCTTC,CASSLGSSYNEQFF
TRBV3-1/TRBV3-2,TRBJ2-7,NA,TGTGCCAGCAGCGGGGATAGGCACGAGCAGTACTTC,CASSGDRHEQYF
TRBV30,TRBJ2-1,NA,TGTGCCTGGAGTACCGGAGGAAGGAATGAGCAGTTCTTC,CAWSTGGRNEQFF
TRBV9,TRBJ2-7,NA,TGTGCCAGCAGCGTAGCGGCTGCTCCAACCTACGAGCAGTACTTC,CASSVAAAPTYEQYF
TRBV6-1,TRBJ1-6,NA,TGTGCCAGCAGTGAAGTGGGAGACGCTTCCCTCCACTTT,CASSEVGDASLHF
TRBV19,TRBJ2-7,NA,TGTGCCAGTAGTCACGGTGGTGAGCAGTACTTC,CASSHGGEQYF